This record looks at one TCR beta chain sequence and its context. Its antigen is still unknown. The TRB cDNA libraries were prepared by 5' RACE with UMI labels. TCRdb re-called the 5' RACE reads and shows each CDR3 protein once, DNA omitted. The repertoire shows approximately 56,000 distinct CDR3 sequences; the top ten hold 1.5%. The data were taken from a study of CXCR3-negative and CXCR3-positive naive CD8 T cells. Study context: TRB reads totalled about 140 million, about 1.5 +/- 0.3 million per library. Findings and limits, study-wide: A higher hydrophobicity marked the TRB CDR3s of CXCR3-positive naive cells versus CXCR3-negative naive cells.

The CDR3 extends over 14 amino acids. Per the germline V gene, CDR1 is MNHEY and CDR2 is SVGEGT. V is TRBV6-2 or TRBV6-3 and J is TRBJ2-1; TCRdb calls TRBD1, which cannot be checked without DNA. This TCR was recovered from a human donor in good health. Some clones in this sample may be carry-over from other donors' samples. Sequencing input: naive CXCR3- CD8+ T cells from blood. As to subset: CD45RO-CCR7+CD27+CD95- naive CD8+ T cells lacking CXCR3 (TNR3-). CDR3 residues: CASSYSSGGNEQFF.